This paragraph reports one T cell receptor beta chain. As yet, its antigen is unknown. This sample stems from a study of spatial heterogeneity in lung cancer. Study-wide results and caveats: Intratumoral expanded alpha and beta TCR counts were found to track tumor mutation counts.

Trimming shortened V by 0 bases and J by 3 bases, and 17 bases separated the two germline ends. CDR3 length: 17 amino acids. Germline-derived CDR1 and CDR2 are LNHDA and SQIVND (reference sequence). As to time point: sample taken at primary tumor resection. In TCRdb, the 5' RACE reads were re-called with MiXCR into one record per CDR3 protein. Of about 13,000 distinct CDR3 sequences listed, about 5.4% are singletons. The chain is built from TRBV19 and TRBJ1-1, with a possible D match to TRBD1 (6 bases). The sequence came from a female donor with early-stage non-small cell lung cancer. The specimen was lung tumor tissue, collected at surgery. CDR3 sequence reads: CASSIDRASGAHTEAFF. Written as DNA, the CDR3 is TGTGCCAGTAGTATAGATAGGGCGTCAGGGGCACACACTGAAGCTTTCTTT.